These 21 T cell receptor beta chains were sequenced from one sample in a study of T cell changes during pregnancy in multiple sclerosis. Sequencing was performed with immunoSEQ multiplex PCR; in TCRdb, only in-frame clones are kept and a portion is missing. The table includes about 41,000 clones, more than 85% detected once. Sample: CD8+ T cells from peripheral blood mononuclear cells, taken in the third trimester of pregnancy. These TCRs come from a female donor with multiple sclerosis, enrolled in a pregnancy study.

This clone has just one count. The CDR3 spells CASSLGLAGGPYQETQYF. Written as DNA, the CDR3 is TGCGCCAGCAGCCTCGGACTAGCGGGAGGTCCCTACCAAGAGACCCAGTACTTC. The chain recombines TRBV5-1 with TRBJ2-5, with TRBD2 identical over 14 bases. This CDR3 spans 18 amino acids. In germline, CDR1 is SGHRS, CDR2 YFSETQ. V lost 4 bases to trimming and J lost 0 bases; unmatched junction nucleotides: 8.

The chain employs TRBV5-6 and TRBJ1-3; 7 bases line up with TRBD1. V was pared by 3 bases and J by 0 bases, with 12 bases of the junction left unmatched. The germline V gene encodes CDR1 SGHDT and CDR2 YYEEEE. The CDR3 runs 18 residues. The CDR3 spells CASSSLRGQVSSGNTIYF. DNA of the CDR3: TGTGCCAGCAGCTCACTCAGAGGACAGGTCAGCTCTGGAAACACCATATATTTT.

The chain recombines TRBV7-9 with TRBJ2-7, with 9 bases that match TRBD2. J gave up 2 bases and V 5 bases, and 4 bases lay outside the gene matches. The CDR3 has 14 amino acids. CDR1 is SEHNR, CDR2 FQNEAQ, per germline (reference sequence). The CDR3 nucleotides read TGTGCCAGCAGCCTCGGACTAGCGACCTACGAGCAGTACTTC. This codes for CASSLGLATYEQYF.

The CDR3 loop reads CASSYSLAVQETQYF. DNA of the CDR3: TGTGCCAGCAGTTACTCGTTAGCGGTTCAAGAGACCCAGTACTTC. This chain links TRBV6-6 with TRBJ2-5, with D maybe TRBD2 (6 bases). This CDR3 has 15 residues. CDR1 and CDR2 (germline): MNHNY, SVGAGI (reference sequence). Trimming took 0 bases from V and 2 from J, leaving 10 bases between them.

The chain uses TRBV28 and TRBJ1-1; TRBD1 matches 7 bases. This CDR3 spans 15 amino acids. Germline assignment: CDR1 MDHEN and CDR2 SYDVKM. V shed 4 bases and J 8 bases; nucleotides not matched to a gene: 13. The CDR3: CASSYQEEGAVEAFF. The CDR3 nucleotides are TGTGCCAGCAGTTACCAGGAGGAGGGGGCGGTCGAAGCTTTCTTT.

This chain joins TRBV2 and TRBJ2-1; TRBD2 agrees at 7 bases. V was clipped by 8 bases and J by 8 bases; unmatched bases: 18. This CDR3 is 16 amino acids long. CDR1 is SNHLY and CDR2 is FYNNEI in the germline V gene. The chain's CDR3 is CASGRGVTSFWDEQFF. For the CDR3, the DNA is TGTGCCAGCGGGAGGGGAGTCACTTCCTTCTGGGATGAGCAGTTCTTC.

The CDR3 nucleotides read TGTGCCAGTAGTCACCGCGGGGGGCCCAGGAACGTGAACACTGAAGCTTTCTTT. Amino acids: CASSHRGGPRNVNTEAFF. The V gene is TRBV19, the J gene TRBJ1-1; D is possibly TRBD1 (6 bases). Germline loops: CDR1 LNHDA, CDR2 SQIVND (reference sequence). V was cut by 5 bases and J by 0 bases, with 22 bases left in between. The CDR3 covers 18 residues.

A few counts support this clone. The V call is TRBV29-1, the J call TRBJ2-5; D is possibly TRBD2 (7 bases). This CDR3 region has 14 residues. Trimming took 4 bases from V and 8 from J, leaving 20 bases between them. Germline V lookup: CDR1 SQVTM, CDR2 ANQGSEA. The CDR3 protein is CSVAPPGGGATQYF. CDR3 DNA sequence: TGCAGCGTTGCCCCTCCCGGTGGGGGGGCAACCCAGTACTTC.

This clone was detected once. The chain employs TRBV5-8 and TRBJ2-2; 7 bases agree with TRBD2. This CDR3 has 16 amino acids. J was trimmed by 1 base and V by 4 bases; bases with no gene match: 7. CDR1 is SGHTS, CDR2 YDEGEE, per germline. CDR3 sequence: CASSLLPGGNTGELFF. CDR3 nucleotides: TGTGCCAGCAGCCTACTTCCGGGAGGGAACACCGGGGAGCTGTTTTTT. Based on the CDR3 plus reference TRBV5-8 and TRBJ2-2, the full variable domain is EAGVTQSPTHLIKTRGQQATLRCSPISGHTSVYWYQQALGLGLQFLLWYDEGEERNRGNFPPRFSGRQFPNYSSELNVNALELEDSALYLCASSLLPGGNTGELFFGEGSRLTVL.

J is TRBJ2-3 and V is TRBV2, with 10 nucleotides matching TRBD2. The germline CDR1 and CDR2 sequences are SNHLY and FYNNEI. This CDR3 contains 17 residues. V dropped 3 bases and J dropped 0; count of bases not matched to a gene: 6. Here the CDR3 DNA reads TGTGCCAGCAGTGATTCGCTAGCGGGGGTTAGCACAGATACGCAGTATTTT. Translation gives CASSDSLAGVSTDTQYF. Full variable domain (missing parts from reference TRBV2 and TRBJ2-3): EPEVTQTPSHQVTQMGQEVILRCVPISNHLYFYWYRQILGQKVEFLVSFYNNEISEKSEIFDDQFSVERPDGSNFTLKIRSTKLEDSAMYFCASSDSLAGVSTDTQYFGPGTRLTVL.

This clone has a single count. The rearrangement links TRBV5-8 to TRBJ2-1; a possible D gene is TRBD2 (7 bases). The ends were cut back, 5 bases at V and 6 bases at J, with 18 bases in the middle. From germline, CDR1 is SGHTS and CDR2 YDEGEE. The length of the CDR3 is 15 residues. The CDR3 protein is CASRLYRGARNEQFF. The DNA for the CDR3 is TGTGCCAGCAGACTCTACCGGGGGGCACGCAATGAGCAGTTCTTC.

The chain combines TRBV5-1 with TRBJ1-6, with a weak D call TRBD1 (5 bases). This CDR3 has 15 residues. Germline lookup yields CDR1 SGHRS and CDR2 YFSETQ. With 2 bases removed from V and 6 bases from J, the gap between germline ends came to 12 bases. CDR3 bases: TGCGCCAGCAGCTTTGATCCACAGGCTAATTCACCCCTCCACTTT. Its translation is CASSFDPQANSPLHF.

The chain carries TRBV4-2 and TRBJ2-7; TRBD2 matches 7 bases. This CDR3 is 15 amino acids long. V lost 1 base and J lost 2; bases outside the gene matches: 5. The germline gives CDR1 LGHNA, CDR2 YNFKEQ. CDR3 loop: CASSQGRGGTYEQYF. The DNA for the CDR3 is TGTGCCAGCAGCCAAGGGCGGGGAGGGACCTACGAGCAGTACTTC.

The gene calls are TRBV6-5 and TRBJ2-5, with D unresolved. The CDR3 totals 16 residues. Germline CDR1 is MNHEY and CDR2 is SVGAGI. V was trimmed by 0 bases and J by 0 bases, leaving 11 bases between them. As DNA, the CDR3 is TGTGCCAGCAGTTACTCGATTCGTACGGACCAAGAGACCCAGTACTTC. Translation: CASSYSIRTDQETQYF.

The chain employs TRBV6-4 and TRBJ2-3; 11 bases are shared with TRBD2. Germline V CDR1 and CDR2: MRHNA, SNTAGT. The V segment lost 3 bases and the J segment 2 bases; nucleotides outside the gene matches: 1. This CDR3 has 15 residues. The CDR3 spells CASSETSGATDTQYF. Written as DNA, the CDR3 is TGTGCCAGCAGTGAGACTAGCGGGGCCACAGATACGCAGTATTTT.

The rearrangement uses TRBV6-6 and TRBJ2-1; 7 nucleotides match TRBD1. This CDR3 contains 16 residues. Germline CDR1 is MNHNY and CDR2 is SVGAGI (reference sequence). The trim removed 6 bases at V and 4 bases at J, leaving 12 bases unmatched. The CDR3 coding sequence is TGTGCCAGCAGCGAGACAGGGTCACTTTATTACAATGAGCAGTTCTTC. Translation: CASSETGSLYYNEQFF.

The chain joins TRBV10-3 to TRBJ1-1, with 7 bases that match TRBD1. The germline V gene encodes CDR1 ENHRY and CDR2 SYGVKD. V lost 0 bases to trimming and J lost 8 bases; unmatched junction nucleotides: 9. CDR3 size: 15 residues. The DNA of the CDR3 is TGTGCCATCAGTGAGTCTATCGACAGGGTAGTGGAAGCTTTCTTT. It translates to CAISESIDRVVEAFF.

The table lists this clone with a count of one. V and J are TRBV19 and TRBJ2-1; D remains unclear. V lost 0 bases and J lost 7, with 7 bases in between. CDR3 length: 13 residues. CDR1 is LNHDA and CDR2 is SQIVND in the germline V gene (reference sequence). CDR3 sequence reads: CASSIDLENEQFF. CDR3 DNA sequence: TGTGCCAGTAGTATAGATCTCGAGAATGAGCAGTTCTTC.

The DNA for the CDR3 is TGTGCCAGTAATCCGGGAGGACCAGATACGCAGTATTTT. Translated, it gives CASNPGGPDTQYF. This chain joins TRBV19 and TRBJ2-3; 7 nucleotides align to TRBD2. This CDR3 comprises 13 residues. Germline CDR1 reads LNHDA; CDR2 reads SQIVND (reference sequence). J lost 4 bases, V lost 7 bases, and 5 bases had no gene match.

The J gene is TRBJ2-7, the V gene TRBV27, with TRBD2 as a possible D gene (6 bases). The V and J ends lost 2 bases and 3 bases respectively, with 11 bases between them. From germline, CDR1 is MNHEY and CDR2 SMNVEV (reference sequence). This CDR3 contains 14 residues. The CDR3 DNA reads TGTGCCAGCAGTTTAGTTGGAGGGAGCTACGAGCAGTACTTC. This sequence encodes CASSLVGGSYEQYF.

This chain joins TRBV5-8 and TRBJ1-1; D is unclear. CDR1 is SGHTS, CDR2 YDEGEE, per germline. Trimming stripped 3 bases from V and 6 bases from J, with 9 bases between. The CDR3 is 12 amino acids. The CDR3 protein is CASSWTEAEAFF. The CDR3 nucleotides read TGTGCCAGCAGCTGGACTGAGGCTGAAGCTTTCTTT. Full variable domain (rest looked up from reference TRBV5-8 and TRBJ1-1): EAGVTQSPTHLIKTRGQQATLRCSPISGHTSVYWYQQALGLGLQFLLWYDEGEERNRGNFPPRFSGRQFPNYSSELNVNALELEDSALYLCASSWTEAEAFFGQGTRLTVV.